This TCR beta chain emerged from a study of beta chain features in type 1 diabetes. Study-wide findings and caveats: TCRB CDR3s were moderately but significantly shorter in Type 1 diabetes patients in all four CD4+ subsets.

Of note for this clone: What it binds is unknown.

Reverse transcription of all isolated RNA meant that expressed TCRB transcripts were sequenced. Measured with immunoSEQ multiplex PCR; TCRdb has only the in-frame clones, and not every one. The repertoire holds 550,000 to 850,000 clones, with about an eighth as singletons. Trimming left V 8 bases short and J 1 base short, with 14 bases between. CDR1 is SNHLY and CDR2 is FYNNEI in the germline V gene. This CDR3 has 15 residues. Source material: naive CD4+ T cells from blood. The chain is built from TRBV2 and TRBJ2-2; maybe TRBD2 (5 bases). This clonotype was obtained from a man aged 18 to 30 with type 1 diabetes. The CDR3 DNA reads TGTGCCAGCGATGGCGGCGGAGGGAACACCGGGGAGCTGTTTTTT. Protein sequence: CASDGGGGNTGELFF.